The next 18 T cell receptor beta chains were all read from a single sample in a study of control samples from healthy donors and cancer patients. Produced via immunoSEQ multiplex PCR; TCRdb's table is partial and in-frame only. Here the sample spans 100,000 to 150,000 clones, approximately 92% being singletons. Sequenced: PBMCs. The receptors stem from a man of 80 years or more with head and neck cancer.

The V and J genes are TRBV5-1 and TRBJ1-6, with 7 bases that match TRBD1. This CDR3 contains 14 residues. The ends lost 4 bases at V and 9 bases at J; junction bases unmatched: 7. The V gene's germline CDR1 is SGHRS and CDR2 YFSETQ. The CDR3 region has the DNA TGCGCCAGCAGCCCGCGACAGGGAGTTTCACCCCTCCACTTT. Translated, it gives CASSPRQGVSPLHF.

The rearrangement links TRBV7-6 to TRBJ2-2; D unclear. Trimming stripped 10 bases from V and 0 bases from J, with 12 bases between. The V gene's germline CDR1 is SGHVS and CDR2 FNYEAQ. The CDR3 covers 14 residues. CDR3 loop: CATRKNANTGELFF. The CDR3 coding sequence is TGTGCCACTCGGAAGAACGCGAACACCGGGGAGCTGTTTTTT.

The chain uses TRBV5-6 and TRBJ2-4; D is possibly TRBD1 (7 bases). Germline V gene lookup returns CDR1 SGHDT and CDR2 YYEEEE. The CDR3 sequence is 16 residues long. V was clipped by 7 bases and J by 9 bases, with 26 bases between them. CDR3: CASARDRPFGGVIQYF. CDR3 bases: TGTGCCAGCGCCCGGGACAGACCTTTCGGGGGTGTCATTCAGTACTTC.

This clone was recorded once. The chain employs TRBV6-2 or TRBV6-3 and TRBJ2-1; D is tentatively TRBD1 or TRBD2 (5 bases each). Trimming took off 4 bases at V and 6 bases at J, with 22 bases between the two ends. The CDR3 has 17 residues. Germline-derived CDR1 and CDR2 are MNHEY and SVGEGT. The CDR3 coding sequence is TGTGCCAGCAGTTCCTCCCTCGGGGCTAAGAGGGGCAATGAGCAGTTCTTC. Translation gives CASSSSLGAKRGNEQFF.

The CDR3 sequence: CASSIAGLGAKNIQYF. The CDR3 nucleotides read TGTGCCAGTAGTATTGCTGGTCTAGGAGCCAAAAACATTCAGTACTTC. The chain is built from TRBV19 and TRBJ2-4; D gene unclear. CDR1 is LNHDA, CDR2 SQIVND, per germline (reference sequence). Trimming cost V 3 bases and J 0 bases, with 12 bases left between them. The CDR3 contains 16 residues.

V and J are TRBV4-2 and TRBJ2-5; 7 bases match TRBD2. The V gene's germline CDR1 is LGHNA and CDR2 YNFKEQ. This CDR3 contains 15 residues. The ends lost 0 bases at V and 4 bases at J; junction bases unmatched: 5. The CDR3 loop is CASSQDGGDLETQYF. The CDR3 nucleotides are TGTGCCAGCAGCCAAGATGGGGGGGATCTAGAGACCCAGTACTTC.

This clone was found once. In DNA form, the CDR3 reads TGCGCCAGCAGCCAAGATCCAGGGGGAGCGTGGTTTGGCGAGCAGTACTTC. As protein: CASSQDPGGAWFGEQYF. The V gene is TRBV4-1, the J gene TRBJ2-7; 7 bases agree with TRBD1. Germline V gene data show CDR1 as MGHRA and CDR2 as YSYEKL. The CDR3 spans 17 residues. The junction had 14 bases not matched to a gene; V was cut back by 0 bases and J by 6 bases.

The chain combines TRBV5-1 with TRBJ2-7, with 8 nucleotides matching TRBD1. Trimming cost V 4 bases and J 6 bases; bases outside gene matches: 12. Germline loops: CDR1 SGHRS, CDR2 YFSETQ. The CDR3 totals 15 residues. CDR3 sequence (DNA): TGCGCCAGCAGCCGAGCTGACAGGGGCGGAGGCGAGCAGTACTTC. Encoded protein: CASSRADRGGGEQYF.

The chain recombines TRBV7-9 with TRBJ2-5, with 10 bases lining up with TRBD1. CDR3 length equals 14 residues. V shed 6 bases, J shed 5 bases, and the junction held 6 bases outside the gene matches. Germline CDR1 reads SEHNR; CDR2 reads FQNEAQ (reference sequence). Here the CDR3 reads CASSDRGRVETQYF. The CDR3 nucleotides read TGTGCCAGCAGTGACAGGGGGCGCGTGGAGACCCAGTACTTC.

The chain carries TRBV27 and TRBJ2-2; D possibly corresponds to TRBD1 (6 bases). The germline CDR1 and CDR2 sequences are MNHEY and SMNVEV (reference sequence). V was pared by 6 bases and J by 0 bases, with 14 bases between. The CDR3 consists of 16 residues. CDR3 sequence: CASSPRKGANTGELFF. The CDR3 nucleotides are TGTGCCAGCAGCCCCCGGAAGGGGGCGAACACCGGGGAGCTGTTTTTT.

The chain uses TRBV2 and TRBJ2-5; no definite D call. This CDR3 spans 16 amino acids. V gave up 6 bases and J gave up 2 bases, with 19 bases separating them. Per the germline V gene, CDR1 is SNHLY and CDR2 is FYNNEI. The CDR3 DNA sequence: TGTGCCAGCAGCCCGTTGACTCCGGCGCTTCAAGAGACCCAGTACTTC. It specifies CASSPLTPALQETQYF.

The chain combines TRBV6-5 with TRBJ2-1; 13 nucleotides agree with TRBD2. Germline V gene data show CDR1 as MNHEY and CDR2 as SVGAGI. Trimming removed 4 bases from V and 7 bases from J; junction bases left unmatched: 4. The length of the CDR3 is 15 residues. CDR3 residues: CASSLWTSGSNEQFF. CDR3 in DNA: TGTGCCAGCAGTTTGTGGACTAGCGGGAGTAATGAGCAGTTCTTC.

This chain links TRBV6-5 with TRBJ1-1; unclear D gene. The CDR3 length is 13 residues. Trimming cost V 6 bases and J 1 base, with 9 bases left between them. Germline V gene sequence: CDR1 MNHEY, CDR2 SVGAGI. The DNA for the CDR3 is TGTGCCAGCAGATTTACAGCGAACACTGAAGCTTTCTTT. This sequence encodes CASRFTANTEAFF.

The CDR3 bases are TGTGCCAGTAGTCCACAGGGGGGACGCTACGAGCAGTACTTC. This sequence encodes CASSPQGGRYEQYF. The V and J genes are TRBV19 and TRBJ2-7; TRBD1 agrees at 8 bases. This CDR3 has 14 amino acids. Trimming removed 5 bases from V and 3 bases from J; junction bases left unmatched: 6. Germline-derived CDR1 and CDR2 are LNHDA and SQIVND (reference sequence).

The rearrangement joins TRBV7-8 to TRBJ2-7; 11 nucleotides align to TRBD2. The J segment lost 7 bases and the V segment lost 2 bases, leaving 7 bases of the junction unmatched. The CDR3 is 15 residues long. The V gene's germline CDR1 is SGHVS and CDR2 FQNEAQ. CDR3 sequence (DNA): TGTGCCAGCAGCTTAATAGCGGGAGGGCCTAGGGAGCAGTACTTC. Translating it yields CASSLIAGGPREQYF.

The V call is TRBV27, the J call TRBJ1-5; the D is unclear. With 3 bases removed from V and 3 bases from J, the gap between germline ends came to 9 bases. CDR3 length: 14 amino acids. The germline gives CDR1 MNHEY, CDR2 SMNVEV (reference sequence). The CDR3: CASSFSGFNQPQHF. CDR3 DNA: TGTGCCAGCAGTTTCTCGGGGTTCAATCAGCCCCAGCATTTT.

The J gene is TRBJ2-7, the V gene TRBV6-2 or TRBV6-3; D is uncertain. The V end was cut by 3 bases, the J end by 5 bases, with 17 bases between. This CDR3 has 15 residues. Looked up from germline, CDR1 is MNHEY and CDR2 is SVGEGT. The CDR3 loop is CASSYSTYNGDEQYF. The CDR3 DNA reads as TGTGCCAGCAGTTATTCGACCTACAACGGCGACGAGCAGTACTTC.

The genes are TRBV27 and TRBJ2-7; D perhaps matches TRBD1 (6 bases). The germline V gene has CDR1 MNHEY and CDR2 SMNVEV (reference sequence). The germline V and J ends were trimmed by 2 bases and 2 bases, with 13 bases remaining between them. The CDR3 is 15 residues long. The CDR3 DNA sequence: TGTGCCAGCAGTTTAAGGGGACATATGACCTACGAGCAGTACTTC. It translates to CASSLRGHMTYEQYF.